The 15 T cell receptor beta chains below were found in one sample sequenced in a study of OX40 agonist ivuxolimab in advanced cancers. Produced via immunoSEQ multiplex PCR; TCRdb's table is partial and in-frame only. The sample includes under 45,000 clones, approximately 80% seen only once; the top ten take around 20%. The sample in question was CD4+ or CD8+ T cells sorted from blood, obtained in a trial of the OX40 agonist ivuxolimab. All receptors derive from an adult with an advanced solid tumor such as melanoma, head and neck, liver or kidney cancer.

The V gene is TRBV4-2, the J gene TRBJ2-7, with D unclear. The CDR3 is 12 amino acids. Trimming shortened V by 4 bases and J by 2 bases, and 6 bases separated the two germline ends. Germline CDR1 LGHNA, CDR2 YNFKEQ. CDR3 nucleotide sequence: TGTGCCAGCAGCCTCCCGACCTACGAGCAGTACTTC. Translating gives CASSLPTYEQYF.

This sequence joins TRBV5-3 and TRBJ1-5; 8 bases agree with TRBD1. TRBV5-3 is an ORF, with its function uncertain. J was trimmed by 3 bases and V by 3 bases; bases with no gene match: 5. This CDR3 has 15 amino acids. The CDR3 coding sequence is TGTGCCAGAAGCTGGCCGACAGGGGTCAATCAGCCCCAGCATTTT. This codes for CARSWPTGVNQPQHF.

This chain links TRBV4-2 with TRBJ1-5; 8 bases align to TRBD1. This CDR3 region has 15 residues. V dropped 3 bases and J dropped 2; count of bases not matched to a gene: 3. Per germline, CDR1 LGHNA and CDR2 YNFKEQ. The CDR3 is CASSQGGQGNQPQHF. The CDR3 DNA sequence: TGTGCCAGCAGCCAGGGGGGACAGGGCAATCAGCCCCAGCATTTT.

The chain joins TRBV5-1 to TRBJ1-3; TRBD1 aligns across 7 bases. This CDR3 spans 14 amino acids. J lost 1 base, V lost 7 bases, and 5 bases had no gene match. Germline V gene sequence: CDR1 SGHRS, CDR2 YFSETQ. This chain's CDR3 is CASGGGASGNTIYF. The DNA for the CDR3 is TGCGCCAGCGGAGGGGGCGCATCTGGAAACACCATATATTTT.

The chain links TRBV4-1 to TRBJ1-1, with D unclear. Germline assignment: CDR1 MGHRA and CDR2 YSYEKL. The CDR3 is made up of 14 amino acids. The V end was cut by 0 bases, the J end by 1 base, with 6 bases between. This chain's CDR3 is CASSQDRTNTEAFF. CDR3 sequence (DNA): TGCGCCAGCAGCCAAGACCGGACGAACACTGAAGCTTTCTTT.

The rearrangement uses TRBV4-3 and TRBJ2-7; maybe TRBD2 (5 bases). V was trimmed by 0 bases and J by 2 bases, leaving 8 bases between them. This CDR3 is built from 14 residues. Germline V lookup: CDR1 LGHNA, CDR2 YSLEER. The CDR3 coding sequence is TGCGCCAGCAGCCAAGATAGAGGGACCTACGAGCAGTACTTC. It yields the protein CASSQDRGTYEQYF.

The count of this clone is one. The chain has TRBV7-2 and TRBJ2-7, with 7 bases identical to TRBD1. Germline V gene data show CDR1 as SGHTA and CDR2 as FQGNSA. The V gene end was trimmed by 6 bases and the J gene end by 5 bases; junction bases not matched to a gene: 4. The CDR3 is 12 residues long. The CDR3 bases are TGTGCCAGCAGTAGGGGGCAAGACGAGCAGTACTTC. Encoded protein: CASSRGQDEQYF. Combining the CDR3 with reference TRBV7-2 and TRBJ2-7 gives the whole variable domain GAGVSQSPSNKVTEKGKDVELRCDPISGHTALYWYRQSLGQGLEFLIYFQGNSAPDKSGLPSDRFSAERTGGSVSTLTIQRTQQEDSAVYLCASSRGQDEQYFGPGTRLTVT.

This clone showed up just a few times. The chain is built from TRBV4-1 and TRBJ1-5, with D perhaps matching TRBD1 (6 bases). The CDR3 sequence is 16 residues long. Germline assignment: CDR1 MGHRA and CDR2 YSYEKL. Trimming pared 10 bases from V and 2 bases from J, leaving 21 bases between. CDR3 sequence reads: CATPLMGAYGNQPQHF. In DNA, the CDR3 is TGCGCCACCCCCTTGATGGGGGCTTATGGCAATCAGCCCCAGCATTTT.

The rearrangement uses TRBV7-7 and TRBJ2-3, with D hard to call. From germline, CDR1 is SSHAT and CDR2 FNYEAQ (reference sequence). V shed 1 base and J shed 5 bases, with 7 bases lying between them. The CDR3 is made up of 13 amino acids. The CDR3 here is CASSLGSVDTQYF. DNA of the CDR3: TGTGCCAGCAGCTTAGGGAGCGTAGATACGCAGTATTTT.

The rearrangement joins TRBV19 to TRBJ1-2; possible D gene TRBD1, 5 bases. The V gene lost 3 bases and the J gene lost 3 bases, with 17 bases spanning the gap. Per the germline V gene, CDR1 is LNHDA and CDR2 is SQIVND (reference sequence). This CDR3 spans 16 amino acids. DNA of the CDR3: TGTGCCAGTAGTATCGGGGGAGGGAGCGCCCACTATGGCTACACCTTC. Amino acids: CASSIGGGSAHYGYTF.

The V and J genes are TRBV6-6 and TRBJ2-7, with D perhaps assigned TRBD1 or TRBD2 (5 bases each). There are 15 residues in the CDR3. Germline CDR1 reads MNHNY; CDR2 reads SVGAGI (reference sequence). Trimming removed 4 bases from V and 0 bases from J, with 13 bases in between. The CDR3 DNA is TGTGCCAGCAGTTCCCCGGGACGCCGCTCCTACGAGCAGTACTTC. Its translation: CASSSPGRRSYEQYF.

V gene TRBV7-2 combines with J gene TRBJ2-7; 7 bases are shared with TRBD1. The CDR3 loop spans 12 amino acids. Trimming cost V 4 bases and J 7 bases; bases outside gene matches: 4. CDR1 is SGHTA, CDR2 FQGNSA, per germline. This CDR3 reads CASSSTGIEQYF. The CDR3, as DNA: TGTGCCAGCAGCTCGACAGGGATTGAGCAGTACTTC.

This clone appeared once. Germline is not matched at one junction end, which may reflect a read error. The CDR3 loop is CASSSGQGANIAGGPRFF. CDR3 nucleotide sequence: TGTGCCAGCAGCTCCGGACAGGGGGCGAATATAGCGGGAGGCCCCAGGTTCTTC. V is TRBV5-8 and J is TRBJ2-7; the D gene is possibly TRBD1 (11 bases). The CDR3 is 18 residues long. Per germline, CDR1 SGHTS and CDR2 YDEGEE.

The chain recombines TRBV19 with TRBJ2-1; TRBD2 might be the D (5 bases). Germline V CDR1 and CDR2: LNHDA, SQIVND (reference sequence). The germline V and J ends were trimmed by 5 bases and 1 base, with 15 bases remaining between them. CDR3 length equals 16 residues. The CDR3: CASSSALLASYNEQFF. The CDR3 DNA reads as TGTGCCAGTAGTTCCGCTCTCCTAGCTTCCTACAATGAGCAGTTCTTC.

J is TRBJ1-2 and V is TRBV11-2; TRBD1 agrees at 10 bases. CDR1 is SGHAT, CDR2 FQNNGV, per germline. Trimming took 2 bases from V and 8 from J; bases not matched to a gene: 5. The CDR3 spans 14 residues. The DNA of the CDR3 is TGTGCCAGCAGCTTACCGGGACAGGGGCCCGGCTACACCTTC. It yields the protein CASSLPGQGPGYTF.